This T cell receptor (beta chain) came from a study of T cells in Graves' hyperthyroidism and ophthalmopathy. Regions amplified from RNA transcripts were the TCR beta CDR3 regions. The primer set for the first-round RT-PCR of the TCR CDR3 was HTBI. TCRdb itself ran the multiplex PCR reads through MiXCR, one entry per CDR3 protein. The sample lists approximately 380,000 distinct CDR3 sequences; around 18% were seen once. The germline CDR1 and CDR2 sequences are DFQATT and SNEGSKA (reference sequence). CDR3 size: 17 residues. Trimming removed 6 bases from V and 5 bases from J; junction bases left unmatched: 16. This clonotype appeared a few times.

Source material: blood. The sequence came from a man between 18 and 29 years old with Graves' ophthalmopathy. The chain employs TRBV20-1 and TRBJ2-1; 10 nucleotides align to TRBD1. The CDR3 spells CSARTTQTGGLNNEQFF. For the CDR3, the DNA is TGCAGTGCCAGAACTACCCAGACAGGGGGCCTAAACAATGAGCAGTTCTTC.